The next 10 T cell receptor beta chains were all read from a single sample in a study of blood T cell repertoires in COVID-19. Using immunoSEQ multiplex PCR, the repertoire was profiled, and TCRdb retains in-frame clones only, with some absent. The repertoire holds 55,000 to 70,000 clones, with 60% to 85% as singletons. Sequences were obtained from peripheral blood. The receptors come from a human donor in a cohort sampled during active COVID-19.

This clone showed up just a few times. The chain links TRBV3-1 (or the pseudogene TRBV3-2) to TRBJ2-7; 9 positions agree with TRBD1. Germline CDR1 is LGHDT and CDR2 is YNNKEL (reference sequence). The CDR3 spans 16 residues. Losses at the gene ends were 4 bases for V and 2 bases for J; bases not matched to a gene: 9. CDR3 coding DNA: TGTGCCAGCAGCCCCCCGGACAGGGGAGGCACCTACGAGCAGTACTTC. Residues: CASSPPDRGGTYEQYF.

In DNA, the CDR3 is TGTGCCAGCAGCAAGAGAGGGGGCGTCCTGGAGACCCAGTACTTC. Its translation: CASSKRGGVLETQYF. The chain links TRBV21-1 to TRBJ2-5; the table's D gene call, TRBD1, was not cross checked with the DNA. TRBV21-1 is annotated as a pseudogene. There are 15 residues in the CDR3.

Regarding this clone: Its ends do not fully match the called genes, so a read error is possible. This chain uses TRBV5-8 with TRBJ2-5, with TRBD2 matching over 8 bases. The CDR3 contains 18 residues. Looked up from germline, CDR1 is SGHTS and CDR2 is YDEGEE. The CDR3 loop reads CASSYLTSSGGSREAQYF. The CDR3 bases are TGTGCCAGCAGCTATTTAACCTCGAGCGGGGGCTCAAGAGAGGCCCAGTACTTC.

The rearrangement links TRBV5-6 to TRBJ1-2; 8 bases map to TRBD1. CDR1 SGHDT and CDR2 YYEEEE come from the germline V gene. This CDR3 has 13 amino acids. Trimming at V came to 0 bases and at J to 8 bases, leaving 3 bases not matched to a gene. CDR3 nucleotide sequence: TGTGCCAGCAGCTTGGCCCGGGACAGGGGCTACACCTTC. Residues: CASSLARDRGYTF. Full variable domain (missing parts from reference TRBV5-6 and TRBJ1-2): DAGVTQSPTHLIKTRGQQVTLRCSPKSGHDTVSWYQQALGQGPQFIFQYYEEEERQRGNFPDRFSGHQFPNYSSELNVNALLLGDSALYLCASSLARDRGYTFGSGTRLTVV.

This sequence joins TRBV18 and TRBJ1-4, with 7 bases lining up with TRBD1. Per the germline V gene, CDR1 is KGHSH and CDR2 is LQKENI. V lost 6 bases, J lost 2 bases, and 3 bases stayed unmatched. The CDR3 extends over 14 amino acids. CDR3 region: CASSGDSTNEKLFF. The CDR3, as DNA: TGTGCCAGCTCGGGGGACAGTACTAATGAAAAACTGTTTTTT.

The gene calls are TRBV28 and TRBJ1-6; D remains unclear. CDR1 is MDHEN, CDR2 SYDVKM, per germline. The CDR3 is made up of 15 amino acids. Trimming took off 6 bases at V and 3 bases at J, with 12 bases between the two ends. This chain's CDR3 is CASRTLTRYNSPLHF. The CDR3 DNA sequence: TGTGCCAGCAGAACCCTCACTCGCTATAATTCACCCCTCCACTTT. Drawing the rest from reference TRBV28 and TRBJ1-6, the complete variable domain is DVKVTQSSRYLVKRTGEKVFLECVQDMDHENMFWYRQDPGLGLRLIYFSYDVKMKEKGDIPEGYSVSREKKERFSLILESASTNQTSMYLCASRTLTRYNSPLHFGNGTRLTVT.

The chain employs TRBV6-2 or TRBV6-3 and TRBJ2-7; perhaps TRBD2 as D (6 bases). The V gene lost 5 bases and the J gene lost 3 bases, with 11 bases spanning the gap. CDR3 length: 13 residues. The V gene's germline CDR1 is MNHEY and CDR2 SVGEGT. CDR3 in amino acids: CASSAGGHYEQYF. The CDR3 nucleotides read TGTGCCAGCAGTGCCGGGGGTCACTACGAGCAGTACTTC.

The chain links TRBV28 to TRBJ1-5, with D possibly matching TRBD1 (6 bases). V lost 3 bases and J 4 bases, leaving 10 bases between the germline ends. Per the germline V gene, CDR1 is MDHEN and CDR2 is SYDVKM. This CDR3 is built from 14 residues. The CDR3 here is CASSFEGENQPQHF. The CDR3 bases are TGTGCCAGCAGTTTTGAGGGGGAGAATCAGCCCCAGCATTTT.

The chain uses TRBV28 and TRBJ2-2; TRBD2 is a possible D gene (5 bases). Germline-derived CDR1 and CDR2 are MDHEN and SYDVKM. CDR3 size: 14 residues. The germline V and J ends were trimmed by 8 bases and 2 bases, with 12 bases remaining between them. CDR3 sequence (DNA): TGTGCCAGCCAGAGGGAGATTAACACCGGGGAGCTGTTTTTT. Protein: CASQREINTGELFF. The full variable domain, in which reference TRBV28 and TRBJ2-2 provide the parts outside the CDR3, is DVKVTQSSRYLVKRTGEKVFLECVQDMDHENMFWYRQDPGLGLRLIYFSYDVKMKEKGDIPEGYSVSREKKERFSLILESASTNQTSMYLCASQREINTGELFFGEGSRLTVL.

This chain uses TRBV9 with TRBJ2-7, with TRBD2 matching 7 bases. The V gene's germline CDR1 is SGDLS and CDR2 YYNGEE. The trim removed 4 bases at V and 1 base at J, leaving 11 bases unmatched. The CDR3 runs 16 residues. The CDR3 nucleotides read TGTGCCAGCAGCCCCCGGGGGAGCGGGACTTCCTACGAGCAGTACTTC. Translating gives CASSPRGSGTSYEQYF.